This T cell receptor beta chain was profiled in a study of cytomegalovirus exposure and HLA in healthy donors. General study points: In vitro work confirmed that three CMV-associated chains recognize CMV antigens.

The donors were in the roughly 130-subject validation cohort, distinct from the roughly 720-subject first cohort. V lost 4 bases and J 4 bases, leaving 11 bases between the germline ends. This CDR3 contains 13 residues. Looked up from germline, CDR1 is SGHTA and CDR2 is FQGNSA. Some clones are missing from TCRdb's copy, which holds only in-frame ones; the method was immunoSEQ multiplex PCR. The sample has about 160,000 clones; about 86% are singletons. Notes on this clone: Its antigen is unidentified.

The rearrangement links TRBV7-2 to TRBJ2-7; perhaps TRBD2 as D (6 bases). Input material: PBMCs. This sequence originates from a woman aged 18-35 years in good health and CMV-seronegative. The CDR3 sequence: CASSSASVYEQYF. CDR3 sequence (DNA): TGTGCCAGCAGCTCCGCTAGCGTGTACGAGCAGTACTTC.